This TCR beta chain was identified during a study of T cell responses to AZD1222 COVID-19 vaccine (dated by TCRdb to the early 2020s). At the level of the whole study: A total of 230 to 250 trial participants underwent TCR sequencing, of whom around 200 received two doses of AZD1222 and around 26 received two doses of the MenACWY control vaccine. Trial participants were enrolled by age into subgroups of 18-55, 56-69 and 70-plus years, and approximately 150, 30 and 60 TCR-sequenced participants, respectively, were included in these subgroups.

Study-wide findings and limitations: Only five or six AZD1222 recipients were SARS-CoV-2 seropositive at baseline, limiting conclusions about previously exposed vaccinees. Vaccine-associated CD4 TCRs spanned the whole spike protein, with dominant responses in regions 160-218 and 743-854. Reportedly, close to half of the unique spike-specific TCRs recognized epitopes lying outside the regions that are mutated in the B.1.351 and B.1.1.7 variants. No day 14 peak-response samples were available, so repertoires were characterized only after the peak T cell response. A significant rise in spike-specific TCR breadth and depth was observed after two AZD1222 doses relative to day 0 and relative to MenACWY recipients. In the small 56-69-year group, the increase in depth fell short of significance, most likely because of low power. Participants were mostly white British and included more females than males, and it was suggested by the authors that clonal diversity may have been underestimated.

The sample's time point label, in plain terms: about 28 days (+/-7) after the second vaccine dose. AZD1222 recipients with second doses at about 4 weeks or about 12 weeks were pooled, because spike-specific TCR depth and breadth did not differ between schedules. The vaccinee samples were drawn from two UK trials, COV001 and COV002, one of which was a single-blind randomized controlled phase 2/3 trial testing AZD1222 (ChAdOx1 nCoV-19) in healthy adults. Trial participant PBMC samples were collected at day 0 and day 28 after the second dose for TCRbeta chain sequencing. The CDR3 regions of human TCRbeta chains were analyzed by immunosequencing. From the authors' description of their analysis: TCRs in the repertoires were compared against a reference library of SARS-CoV-2-specific TCRs that had been generated with the MIRA antigen-specificity platform. Breadth meant the fraction of unique TCRs that were SARS-CoV-2-associated, whereas depth meant the fraction of total T cells that were SARS-CoV-2-associated. Each spike-specific TCR was assigned to its reactive spike region and to a CD4 or CD8 class using the MIRA data. Log10-transformed breadth and depth values were compared by one-way ANOVA with Sidak's multiple comparisons tests. The table was pulled from immuneACCESS by TCRdb, which kept in-frame rearrangements only. Such tables lose some clones; where checked, under half of the loss comes from unresolved V genes, and the rest has no known cause. V and J calls and clone size are as listed in that table; D and trimming were resolved from the DNA. The sample table holds 60,000 to 75,000 clones, of which 80% to 90% were seen once. Over 25% of the sample comes from the top ten.

In regard to this clone: Its recognized antigen is unknown. Base qualities are missing; no much larger clone stands one base away.

The sequenced sample was peripheral blood, obtained 28 days after the second AZD1222 dose. The TCR comes from an adult who received the AZD1222 COVID-19 vaccine.

The CDR3 protein: CASSAGQWGLETQYF. The DNA reads TGCGCCAGCAGCGCGGGACAGTGGGGCTTAGAGACCCAGTACTTC. In this chain, TRBV5-1 is recombined with TRBJ2-5; the D gene is perhaps TRBD1, from 7 matching bases. The cysteine opens and the phenylalanine closes a CDR3 of 15 amino acids. The DNA shown is the 45-base CDR3, in frame from base 1. V is cut by 4 bases and J by 4 bases, and the space between the germline ends is 17 bases. The germline V gene specifies SGHRS as CDR1 and YFSETQ as CDR2.